This is a list of T cell receptor beta chains from one sample in a study of response to subunit inactivated influenza vaccine. A single record per CDR3 protein comes from TCRdb applying MiXCR to the RT-PCR reads. This sample carries approximately 170,000 distinct CDR3 sequences, about 15% of them seen once, and the ten largest clones take approximately 27%. Here the sequenced sample was CD8+ T cells sorted from PBMCs, taken approximately 5 days after vaccination. These receptors all come from a man over 45 who received an inactivated influenza vaccine. Both conserved end residues are part of each CDR3. The D gene is left open where the match is weak. Part of the rows lack a size; the others show once, few, many or a class for expanded clones.

CDR3 length | J gene | clone size | D gene | V gene | CDR3 protein | CDR3 DNA
12 | TRBJ2-7 | NA | NA | TRBV4-1 | CASSQGGYEQYF | TGCGCCAGCAGCCAAGGGGGTTACGAGCAGTACTTC
14 | TRBJ1-1 | few | NA | TRBV3-1 | CASSQGGWGTEAFF | TGTGCCAGCAGCCAAGGGGGCTGGGGGACTGAAGCTTTCTTT
14 | TRBJ2-7 | few | NA | TRBV20-1 | CSAPQGGQGGWQYF | TGCAGTGCTCCCCAGGGGGGGCAGGGGGGTTGGCAGTACTTC
13 | TRBJ1-1 | few | NA | TRBV29-1 | CSVEDKTGTEAFF | TGCAGCGTTGAGGACAAGACGGGCACTGAAGCTTTCTTT
14 | TRBJ2-2 | few | NA | TRBV13 | CASSLKRDTGELFF | TGTGCCAGCAGCTTAAAACGGGACACCGGGGAGCTGTTTTTT
16 | TRBJ2-5 | NA | TRBD2 | TRBV20-1 | CSARSLAGGLAETQYF | TGCAGTGCTAGATCCCTAGCGGGGGGACTGGCCGAGACCCAGTACTTC
14 | TRBJ2-1 | few | NA | TRBV6-2/TRBV6-3 | CASSPFVSYNEQFF | TGTGCCAGCAGCCCCTTTGTTTCCTACAATGAGCAGTTCTTC
13 | TRBJ1-1 | NA | NA | TRBV6-1 | CASTPGASTEAFF | TGTGCCAGCACCCCCGGGGCGAGTACTGAAGCTTTCTTT
16 | TRBJ2-1 | few | TRBD2 | TRBV20-1 | CSARDEAGAHYNEQFF | TGCAGTGCTAGAGATGAGGCGGGAGCTCACTACAATGAGCAGTTCTTC
15 | TRBJ1-2 | few | NA | TRBV28 | CASSPTGRSLYGYTF | TGTGCCAGCAGCCCGACAGGACGGTCGCTCTATGGCTACACCTTC
16 | TRBJ2-4 | many | NA | TRBV7-2 | CASSLASQGAKNIQYF | TGTGCCAGCAGCTTGGCCTCGCAGGGAGCCAAAAACATTCAGTACTTC
10 | TRBJ2-1 | NA | NA | TRBV5-4 | CASGGELPDF | TGTGCCAGCGGAGGGGAGCTGCCCGACTTC
15 | TRBJ2-7 | few | NA | TRBV7-9 | CASSNVGLAGPEQYF | TGTGCCAGCAGCAACGTCGGTCTTGCAGGGCCCGAGCAGTACTTC
15 | TRBJ1-1 | NA | NA | TRBV4-3 | CASSQDGGTLGEAFF | TGCGCCAGCAGCCAAGATGGAGGGACCCTCGGTGAAGCTTTCTTT
13 | TRBJ1-1 | NA | NA | TRBV20-1 | CSARERGETEAFF | TGCAGTGCTAGAGAGCGTGGGGAGACTGAAGCTTTCTTT
12 | TRBJ2-7 | NA | NA | TRBV27 | CASGWGSYEQYF | TGTGCCAGCGGGTGGGGTTCCTACGAGCAGTACTTC
14 | TRBJ1-1 | NA | NA | TRBV6-2/TRBV6-3 | CASSYSLGNTEAFF | TGTGCCAGCAGTTACTCGTTGGGTAACACTGAAGCTTTCTTT
17 | TRBJ1-1 | few | TRBD1 | TRBV29-1 | CSVSTGGSYRSLPEAFF | TGCAGCGTTTCCACAGGGGGTAGCTATCGATCTCTACCTGAAGCTTTCTTT
14 | TRBJ2-6 | many | NA | TRBV12-3/TRBV12-4 | CASSSGDGANVLTF | TGTGCCAGCAGTTCAGGGGATGGGGCCAACGTCCTGACTTTC
14 | TRBJ2-5 | NA | NA | TRBV3-1 | CASSQEVYQETQYF | TGTGCCAGCAGCCAAGAGGTGTACCAAGAGACCCAGTACTTC
15 | TRBJ1-6 | NA | TRBD1 | TRBV6-5 | CASSYPTGGGSPLHF | TGTGCCAGCAGTTACCCGACAGGGGGCGGGTCACCCCTCCACTTT
16 | TRBJ2-1 | few | NA | TRBV10-3 | CAIRAGTESSYNEQFF | TGTGCCATCAGAGCCGGGACCGAAAGCTCCTACAATGAGCAGTTCTTC
17 | TRBJ2-5 | NA | NA | TRBV11-1 | CASSIDSVIHFQETQYF | TGTGCCAGCAGCATCGACAGCGTTATTCACTTCCAAGAGACCCAGTACTTC
12 | TRBJ2-1 | NA | TRBD1 | TRBV11-2 | CASSLGDRVEFF | TGTGCCAGCAGCTTAGGTGACAGGGTGGAGTTCTTC
15 | TRBJ2-1 | few | TRBD1 | TRBV5-1 | CASSLRQGAYNEQFF | TGCGCCAGCAGCTTGAGACAGGGGGCCTACAATGAGCAGTTCTTC